The 26 T cell receptor beta chains below all came from one sample that was sequenced in a study of graft-versus-host responses after intestinal transplantation (dated by TCRdb to about 2021). The antigens these receptors bind are not known. To prepare the library, the immunoSEQ multiplex PCR assay was applied. Sourced from immuneACCESS, this table was stored by TCRdb with only in-frame sequences that have V and J called. A share of the clones is absent; for the studies checked, an unresolved V gene accounts for under half, and the remainder has no known explanation. The sample yields over 100,000 clones; approximately 95% were counted once. The ten largest account for around 3% of the sample. The time point label here, explained by the study, means: cells obtained before transplantation from donor or recipient. Sequences were derived from unstimulated CD8+ T cells sorted from spleen or lymph node cells, sampled before intestinal transplant. The receptors here all came from a human donor who received an intestinal transplant.

The chain uses TRBV6-1 and TRBJ2-5; tentative D call: TRBD1 (5 bases). The tail of the sequence fits TRBJ2-7 better, so the J call may be wrong. CDR1 is MNHNS and CDR2 is SASEGT in the germline V gene. The CDR3 consists of 15 residues. CDR3 sequence reads: CASTKEDSPTYEQYF. In DNA form, the CDR3 reads TGTGCCAGCACCAAAGAAGACAGCCCAACCTACGAGCAGTACTTC.

The J gene is TRBJ2-1, the V gene TRBV6-5, with D hard to call. Germline CDR1 reads MNHEY; CDR2 reads SVGAGI. The CDR3 is made up of 13 amino acids. Trimming took 5 bases from V and 5 from J, leaving 10 bases between them. CDR3 residues: CASSEFLDNEQFF. DNA of the CDR3: TGTGCCAGCAGTGAATTCCTGGACAATGAGCAGTTCTTC.

The chain carries TRBV7-9 and TRBJ2-7; TRBD2 aligns across 7 bases. This CDR3 contains 14 residues. CDR1 SEHNR and CDR2 FQNEAQ come from the germline V gene (reference sequence). Trimming took 1 base from V and 4 from J; bases not matched to a gene: 4. The CDR3 loop reads CASSLGGLNYEQYF. CDR3 in DNA: TGTGCCAGCAGCTTAGGGGGACTAAATTACGAGCAGTACTTC.

The V gene is TRBV7-8, the J gene TRBJ2-5, with D tentatively TRBD2 (5 bases). V was pared by 5 bases and J by 5 bases, with 15 bases between. CDR3 length: 14 residues. In germline, CDR1 is SGHVS, CDR2 FQNEAQ. The chain's CDR3 is CASSRDPLGETQYF. CDR3 nucleotides: TGTGCCAGCAGCCGGGATCCCTTGGGGGAGACCCAGTACTTC. Full variable domain (remainder filled in from reference TRBV7-8 and TRBJ2-5): GAGVSQSPRYKVAKRGQDVALRCDPISGHVSLFWYQQALGQGPEFLTYFQNEAQLDKSGLPSDRFFAERPEGSVSTLKIQRTQQEDSAVYLCASSRDPLGETQYFGPGTRLLVL.

The J gene is TRBJ1-2, the V gene TRBV28; D is unresolved. Germline V CDR1 and CDR2: MDHEN, SYDVKM. This CDR3 contains 14 residues. Trimming shortened V by 4 bases and J by 2 bases, and 11 bases separated the two germline ends. CDR3 sequence (DNA): TGTGCCAGCAGTTCCACACGGGGAAACTATGGCTACACCTTC. Its protein is CASSSTRGNYGYTF.

The chain carries TRBV7-8 and TRBJ1-2; D perhaps matches TRBD1 (5 bases). V lost 5 bases and J 1 base, leaving 14 bases between the germline ends. Per the germline V gene, CDR1 is SGHVS and CDR2 is FQNEAQ. This CDR3 spans 15 amino acids. Written as DNA, the CDR3 is TGTGCCAGCAGCCTATCTGACAGTGATAACTATGGCTACACCTTC. Amino acid sequence: CASSLSDSDNYGYTF.

As for this clone: At one of its ends the junction is not consistent with the germline gene, which may arise from a read error. This sequence joins TRBV28 and TRBJ2-7, with 10 bases fitting TRBD2. Germline V gives CDR1 MDHEN, CDR2 SYDVKM. This CDR3 comprises 16 residues. CDR3 residues: CASSRAEREGLYGQYF. The DNA for the CDR3 is TGTGCCAGCAGTCGAGCCGAGCGGGAGGGCCTATACGGGCAGTACTTC.

The gene calls are TRBV5-1 and TRBJ1-1; D call uncertain. V gave up 0 bases and J gave up 3 bases, with 9 bases separating them. CDR1 is SGHRS and CDR2 is YFSETQ in the germline V gene. The CDR3 extends over 14 amino acids. CDR3 sequence reads: CASSLDQRDTEAFF. The CDR3 DNA reads as TGCGCCAGCAGCTTGGATCAGAGGGACACTGAAGCTTTCTTT.

J is TRBJ2-7 and V is TRBV2, with unresolved D. The CDR3 totals 13 residues. Germline CDR1 and CDR2: SNHLY and FYNNEI. Trimming shortened V by 2 bases and J by 7 bases, and 12 bases separated the two germline ends. The CDR3 sequence: CASSETIRREQYF. The CDR3 region has the DNA TGTGCCAGCAGTGAAACGATACGGAGAGAGCAGTACTTC.

This clone was observed a few times. The V call is TRBV6-6, the J call TRBJ1-6, with 7 positions matching TRBD1. This CDR3 spans 15 amino acids. V lost 5 bases and J lost 4; bases outside the gene matches: 5. Germline CDR1 and CDR2: MNHNY and SVGAGI (reference sequence). The DNA of the CDR3 is TGTGCCAGCAGTCCAATGACAGGGTATAATTCACCCCTCCACTTT. Translated: CASSPMTGYNSPLHF.

The rearrangement uses TRBV28 and TRBJ1-1; tentative D call: TRBD1 (6 bases). Germline V gene lookup returns CDR1 MDHEN and CDR2 SYDVKM. The CDR3 sequence is 14 residues long. Trimming removed 5 bases at V and 3 bases at J, with 13 bases between. The CDR3 spells CASSITGIDTEAFF. The DNA of the CDR3 is TGTGCCAGCAGTATAACAGGGATTGACACTGAAGCTTTCTTT.

The chain links TRBV2 to TRBJ2-7; D possibly corresponds to TRBD1 (5 bases). The germline V gene has CDR1 SNHLY and CDR2 FYNNEI. The V and J ends lost 5 bases and 5 bases respectively, with 16 bases between them. The CDR3 is 14 amino acids. CDR3 sequence reads: CASSPDSGNDEQYF. The DNA for the CDR3 is TGTGCCAGCAGTCCTGACAGTGGTAATGACGAGCAGTACTTC. Variable domain in full (rest from reference TRBV2 and TRBJ2-7): EPEVTQTPSHQVTQMGQEVILRCVPISNHLYFYWYRQILGQKVEFLVSFYNNEISEKSEIFDDQFSVERPDGSNFTLKIRSTKLEDSAMYFCASSPDSGNDEQYFGPGTRLTVT.

The chain recombines TRBV28 with TRBJ2-7; possibly TRBD1 for D (9 bases). Germline V CDR1 and CDR2: MDHEN, SYDVKM. Trimming took off 6 bases at V and 5 bases at J, with 26 bases between the two ends. CDR3 size: 17 residues. In DNA, the CDR3 is TGTGCCAGCAGCACAAAAACGGGGGGGACAGGGTTCCACGAGCAGTACTTC. Translating gives CASSTKTGGTGFHEQYF. The whole variable domain, remainder taken from reference TRBV28 and TRBJ2-7, is DVKVTQSSRYLVKRTGEKVFLECVQDMDHENMFWYRQDPGLGLRLIYFSYDVKMKEKGDIPEGYSVSREKKERFSLILESASTNQTSMYLCASSTKTGGTGFHEQYFGPGTRLTVT.

This clone appeared once. At one end the junction does not follow the germline gene, possibly because of a read error. This sequence joins TRBV27 and TRBJ2-5; 7 bases are shared with TRBD2. The J call may be incorrect, as the DNA end agrees better with TRBJ2-7. The CDR3 length is 13 residues. Germline V gene sequence: CDR1 MNHEY, CDR2 SMNVEV (reference sequence). CDR3 in amino acids: CTSSLGGFYEQYF. Written as DNA, the CDR3 is TGTACCAGCAGTTTGGGGGGGTTCTACGAGCAGTACTTC.

The genes are TRBV5-1 and TRBJ2-7; TRBD2 agrees at 8 bases. This CDR3 contains 14 residues. The germline gives CDR1 SGHRS, CDR2 YFSETQ. The trim removed 0 bases at V and 3 bases at J, leaving 2 bases unmatched. CDR3 sequence reads: CASSLDTSGYEQYF. Written as DNA, the CDR3 is TGCGCCAGCAGCTTGGATACTAGCGGCTACGAGCAGTACTTC.

This chain uses TRBV19 with TRBJ2-1; 10 nucleotides align to TRBD2. After removal of 8 bases from V and 2 bases from J, the junction contained 6 bases not matched to a gene. The germline V gene encodes CDR1 LNHDA and CDR2 SQIVND (reference sequence). This CDR3 comprises 15 residues. CDR3 sequence: CASAIAGGTYNEQFF. In nucleotides, the CDR3 is TGTGCCAGTGCTATAGCGGGAGGAACCTACAATGAGCAGTTCTTC.

The chain joins TRBV9 to TRBJ2-3, with no clear D. The CDR3 totals 13 residues. Germline loops: CDR1 SGDLS, CDR2 YYNGEE. V lost 0 bases and J lost 5, with 7 bases in between. CDR3 protein: CASSVGIGDTQYF. CDR3 sequence (DNA): TGTGCCAGCAGCGTAGGGATAGGAGATACGCAGTATTTT.

The V gene is TRBV27, the J gene TRBJ2-5, with D perhaps TRBD1 (6 bases). The J call may be mistaken, given a closer DNA end match to TRBJ2-7. There are 16 residues in the CDR3. The germline gives CDR1 MNHEY, CDR2 SMNVEV (reference sequence). CDR3 sequence reads: CASSLSPRDNSYEQYF. Here the CDR3 DNA reads TGTGCCAGCAGTTTATCGCCCCGGGACAACTCCTACGAGCAGTACTTC.

This rearrangement joins TRBV15 to TRBJ2-7, with a possible D match to TRBD1 (6 bases). The germline V gene encodes CDR1 LNHNV and CDR2 YYDKDF (reference sequence). The CDR3 is 12 amino acids. V was shortened by 1 base and J by 9 bases, with 10 bases between the two germline ends. In DNA, the CDR3 is TGTGCCACCAGCAGAGGACAGGCGGGGCAGTACTTC. Encoded protein: CATSRGQAGQYF. Full variable domain (outside the CDR3, taken from reference TRBV15 and TRBJ2-7): DAMVIQNPRYQVTQFGKPVTLSCSQTLNHNVMYWYQQKSSQAPKLLFHYYDKDFNNEADTPDNFQSRRPNTSFCFLDIRSPGLGDTAMYLCATSRGQAGQYFGPGTRLTVT.

The genes are TRBV5-4 and TRBJ2-5, with TRBD2 matching over 7 bases. After removal of 2 bases from V and 5 bases from J, the junction contained 9 bases not matched to a gene. The CDR3 spans 15 residues. CDR1 and CDR2 from the germline V gene are SGHNT and YYREEE (reference sequence). DNA for the CDR3: TGTGCCAGCAGCTTTTGGGCGGGAGCGTGGGAGACCCAGTACTTC. Translated: CASSFWAGAWETQYF.

The rearrangement links TRBV6-6 to TRBJ1-4, with D perhaps TRBD1 (6 bases). Looked up from germline, CDR1 is MNHNY and CDR2 is SVGAGI (reference sequence). Deletions cut 0 bases from V and 8 bases from J, with 16 bases between. The CDR3 totals 16 residues. CDR3 DNA: TGTGCCAGCAGTTACTCGATTCCACAGGGAGGCGAAAAACTGTTTTTT. This sequence encodes CASSYSIPQGGEKLFF.

The chain has TRBV5-6 and TRBJ2-7, with 11 bases aligning to TRBD1. This CDR3 spans 16 amino acids. The J segment lost 7 bases and the V segment lost 4 bases, leaving 13 bases of the junction unmatched. From germline, CDR1 is SGHDT and CDR2 YYEEEE. The CDR3 here is CASSLAGTGGFGEQYF. CDR3 nucleotides: TGTGCCAGCAGCCTAGCCGGGACAGGGGGTTTTGGGGAGCAGTACTTC.

The rearrangement links TRBV5-5 to TRBJ1-6; 11 nucleotides agree with TRBD1. V shed 1 base, J shed 8 bases, and the junction held 14 bases outside the gene matches. Germline V gene data show CDR1 as SGHKS and CDR2 as YYEKEE (reference sequence). The CDR3 is 19 residues long. The CDR3 sequence: CASSLIGQGAPSTYSPLHF. CDR3 sequence (DNA): TGTGCCAGCAGCTTGATAGGACAGGGGGCTCCCTCGACCTATTCACCCCTCCACTTT.

The chain couples TRBV20-1 to TRBJ1-2; 7 positions match TRBD1. Trimming took 5 bases from V and 8 from J; bases not matched to a gene: 5. The CDR3 is made up of 11 amino acids. The V gene's germline CDR1 is DFQATT and CDR2 SNEGSKA (reference sequence). In DNA form, the CDR3 reads TGCAGTGCTCACAGGGGAAAAGGCTACACCTTC. Its protein is CSAHRGKGYTF.

The V gene is TRBV5-1, the J gene TRBJ2-7; no reliable D call. This CDR3 region has 13 residues. Germline V CDR1 and CDR2: SGHRS, YFSETQ. The V gene lost 2 bases and the J gene lost 2 bases, with 8 bases spanning the gap. CDR3 DNA: TGCGCCAGCAGCTTTGAAGAAACCTACGAGCAGTACTTC. As protein: CASSFEETYEQYF.

V usage is TRBV9 and J usage is TRBJ2-1, with D unresolved. The CDR3 extends over 15 amino acids. The germline V and J ends were trimmed by 2 bases and 3 bases, with 12 bases remaining between them. Germline V gives CDR1 SGDLS, CDR2 YYNGEE. This CDR3 is CASSVDSSHYNEQFF. Written as DNA, the CDR3 is TGTGCCAGCAGCGTTGACTCTTCCCACTACAATGAGCAGTTCTTC.